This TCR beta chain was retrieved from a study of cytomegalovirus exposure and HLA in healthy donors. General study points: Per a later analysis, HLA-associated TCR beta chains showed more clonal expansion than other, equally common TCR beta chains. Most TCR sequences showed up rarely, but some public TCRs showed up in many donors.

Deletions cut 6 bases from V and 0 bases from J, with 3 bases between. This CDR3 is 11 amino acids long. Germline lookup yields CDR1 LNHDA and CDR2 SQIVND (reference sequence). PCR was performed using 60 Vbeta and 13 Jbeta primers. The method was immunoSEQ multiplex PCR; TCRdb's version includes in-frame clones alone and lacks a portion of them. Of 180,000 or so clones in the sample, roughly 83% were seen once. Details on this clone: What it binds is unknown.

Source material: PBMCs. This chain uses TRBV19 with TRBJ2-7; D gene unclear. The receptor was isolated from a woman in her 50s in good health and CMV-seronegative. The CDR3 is CASRASYEQYF. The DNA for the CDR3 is TGTGCCAGTAGGGCCTCCTACGAGCAGTACTTC.